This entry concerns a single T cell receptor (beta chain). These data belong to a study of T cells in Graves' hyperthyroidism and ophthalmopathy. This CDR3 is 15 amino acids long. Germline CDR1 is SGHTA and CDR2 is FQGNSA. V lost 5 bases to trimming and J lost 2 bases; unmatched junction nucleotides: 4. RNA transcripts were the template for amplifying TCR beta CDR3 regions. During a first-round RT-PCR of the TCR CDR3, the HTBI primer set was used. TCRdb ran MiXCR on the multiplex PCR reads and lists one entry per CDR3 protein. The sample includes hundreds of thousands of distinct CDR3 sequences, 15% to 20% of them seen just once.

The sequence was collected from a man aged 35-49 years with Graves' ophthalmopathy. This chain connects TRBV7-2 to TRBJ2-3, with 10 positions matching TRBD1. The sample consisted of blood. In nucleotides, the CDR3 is TGTGCCAGCAGCCGGGGACAGGGGCCCACAGATACGCAGTATTTT. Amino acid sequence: CASSRGQGPTDTQYF.